These 17 T cell receptor beta chains were all obtained from the same sample, sequenced in a study of regulatory T cells. Study results and limitations: Hydrophobic residues at CDR3 positions 6 and 7 were enriched in conventional CD4+ T cells of CD3G-deficient patients.

For these TCRs, the target antigens are not known. Amplification used 52 TRBV primers and 13 TRBJ primers. Sequencing used immunoSEQ multiplex PCR; TCRdb keeps in-frame clones, though not all of them. The sample yields over 35,000 clones, 89% seen once. The sample taken for sequencing was conventional CD4+ T cells sorted from blood. The receptor source for this set is a person between 18 and 35 years old with CD3G deficiency.

By share, this clone ranks as medium-sized. The identical CDR3 is also encoded by other nucleotide sequences in the sample. The chain links TRBV10-3 to TRBJ2-7; 12 nucleotides line up with TRBD2. V shed 2 bases, J shed 4 bases, and the junction held 0 bases outside the gene matches. The CDR3 is made up of 14 amino acids. Germline CDR1 is ENHRY and CDR2 is SYGVKD. The CDR3 sequence is CAISEGLAGYEQYF. Here the CDR3 DNA reads TGTGCCATCAGTGAGGGACTAGCGGGGTACGAGCAGTACTTC.

This clone was picked up one time. CDR3 in DNA: TGTGCCAGCAGTCTACATGTCTATCAGGGGCAGTTCTTC. Protein sequence: CASSLHVYQGQFF. V gene TRBV6-6 combines with J gene TRBJ2-1; possible D gene TRBD1, 5 bases. V lost 5 bases and J lost 12, with 17 bases in between. CDR3 length: 13 amino acids. Looked up from germline, CDR1 is MNHNY and CDR2 is SVGAGI (reference sequence).

This chain uses TRBV20-1 with TRBJ2-3, with no clear D. The CDR3 has 11 amino acids. Germline V gene lookup returns CDR1 DFQATT and CDR2 SNEGSKA (reference sequence). Trimming removed 3 bases from V and 6 bases from J, with 7 bases in between. The CDR3: CSASLVDTQYF. As DNA, the CDR3 is TGCAGTGCTAGTCTCGTGGATACGCAGTATTTT.

This sequence joins TRBV28 and TRBJ2-1; the match to TRBD2 covers 10 bases. After removal of 5 bases from V and 5 bases from J, the junction contained 9 bases not matched to a gene. The germline V gene has CDR1 MDHEN and CDR2 SYDVKM. The CDR3 runs to 16 residues. CDR3 sequence reads: CASSPRAGGPHNEQFF. The CDR3 coding sequence is TGTGCCAGCAGTCCCCGAGCGGGAGGGCCCCACAATGAGCAGTTCTTC.

The V and J genes are TRBV28 and TRBJ2-1; D might be TRBD1 or TRBD2, each matching 5 bases. The CDR3 sequence is 15 residues long. Germline values: CDR1 MDHEN, CDR2 SYDVKM. V lost 7 bases and J 6 bases, leaving 19 bases between the germline ends. DNA for the CDR3: TGTGCCAGCATGCAAACCGGGGCCAGGGTCAATGAGCAGTTCTTC. This codes for CASMQTGARVNEQFF. The full variable domain, completed using reference TRBV28 and TRBJ2-1, is DVKVTQSSRYLVKRTGEKVFLECVQDMDHENMFWYRQDPGLGLRLIYFSYDVKMKEKGDIPEGYSVSREKKERFSLILESASTNQTSMYLCASMQTGARVNEQFFGPGTRLTVL.

The chain couples TRBV7-9 to TRBJ2-1; 7 bases are shared with TRBD2. This CDR3 spans 17 amino acids. Looked up from germline, CDR1 is SEHNR and CDR2 is FQNEAQ (reference sequence). The V gene end was trimmed by 4 bases and the J gene end by 6 bases; junction bases not matched to a gene: 15. CDR3 DNA sequence: TGTGCCAGCAGCTCACCAAGGACCCAGCGGGGCCTCAATGAGCAGTTCTTC. This sequence encodes CASSSPRTQRGLNEQFF.

The V and J genes are TRBV7-6 and TRBJ1-1; D is perhaps TRBD1 (5 bases). Germline CDR1 and CDR2: SGHVS and FNYEAQ. Trimming cost V 5 bases and J 1 base, with 8 bases left between them. The CDR3 loop spans 13 amino acids. CDR3 loop: CASSQDTNTEAFF. The CDR3 region has the DNA TGTGCCAGCAGCCAGGACACGAACACTGAAGCTTTCTTT.

The chain employs TRBV9 and TRBJ2-2; D perhaps matches TRBD2 (5 bases). This CDR3 contains 13 residues. Trimming stripped 5 bases from V and 6 bases from J, with 11 bases between. The germline V gene encodes CDR1 SGDLS and CDR2 YYNGEE. Here the CDR3 reads CASSAAGAGELFF. The DNA for the CDR3 is TGTGCCAGCAGTGCAGCCGGGGCCGGGGAGCTGTTTTTT.

The J gene is TRBJ2-7, the V gene TRBV6-1, with 7 bases matching TRBD2. V shed 4 bases and J 7 bases; nucleotides not matched to a gene: 7. Germline V gene sequence: CDR1 MNHNS, CDR2 SASEGT. The CDR3 is 13 residues long. This CDR3 reads CASSGYLGGEQYF. Here the CDR3 DNA reads TGTGCCAGCAGTGGCTACTTGGGGGGGGAGCAGTACTTC.

This sequence joins TRBV28 and TRBJ2-2; perhaps TRBD2 as D (6 bases). V was clipped by 5 bases and J by 4 bases, with 14 bases between them. CDR1 is MDHEN and CDR2 is SYDVKM in the germline V gene. The CDR3 length is 15 residues. In DNA, the CDR3 is TGTGCCAGCAGTCCCCGGGAGAGTCGCACCGGGGAGCTGTTTTTT. Its protein is CASSPRESRTGELFF.

The V gene is TRBV7-9, the J gene TRBJ1-3; D call uncertain. V gave up 5 bases and J gave up 2 bases, with 16 bases separating them. Looked up from germline, CDR1 is SEHNR and CDR2 is FQNEAQ (reference sequence). CDR3 length: 16 residues. DNA of the CDR3: TGTGCCAGCAGCCCCAAGGGAGGAAAGGCTGGAAACACCATATATTTT. This sequence encodes CASSPKGGKAGNTIYF.

The chain recombines TRBV19 with TRBJ2-1; 7 bases align to TRBD1. Trimming removed 4 bases from V and 9 bases from J; junction bases left unmatched: 9. Germline CDR1 and CDR2: LNHDA and SQIVND (reference sequence). The CDR3 totals 14 residues. CDR3 loop: CASSTLDREGEQFF. DNA of the CDR3: TGTGCCAGTAGTACCCTTGACAGGGAAGGTGAGCAGTTCTTC.

The J gene is TRBJ1-1, the V gene TRBV10-3, with D perhaps TRBD1 (6 bases). Germline CDR1 is ENHRY and CDR2 is SYGVKD. This CDR3 has 14 amino acids. V was cut by 10 bases and J by 3 bases, with 18 bases left in between. CDR3 residues: CATTKQGPDTEAFF. The CDR3 DNA is TGTGCCACCACCAAACAGGGTCCCGACACTGAAGCTTTCTTT.

This sequence joins TRBV6-9 and TRBJ2-7; tentatively, D is TRBD1 (5 bases). The CDR3 covers 15 residues. Trimming pared 0 bases from V and 2 bases from J, leaving 11 bases between. From germline, CDR1 is MNHGY and CDR2 SVAAGI. CDR3: CASSYSQGKPYEQYF. DNA for the CDR3: TGTGCCAGCAGTTATTCGCAGGGAAAACCCTACGAGCAGTACTTC.

The chain has TRBV5-1 and TRBJ2-4; no firm D call. CDR1 SGHRS and CDR2 YFSETQ come from the germline V gene. The CDR3 spans 14 residues. Trimming left V 0 bases short and J 6 bases short, with 10 bases between. CDR3 loop: CASSLGAFPNIQYF. In DNA form, the CDR3 reads TGCGCCAGCAGCTTGGGGGCTTTTCCAAACATTCAGTACTTC.

The V gene is TRBV28, the J gene TRBJ1-4; D gene uncertain. CDR1 is MDHEN, CDR2 SYDVKM, per germline. The CDR3 sequence is 13 residues long. Trimming left V 5 bases short and J 8 bases short, with 12 bases between. The CDR3 sequence: CASSPNNVEKLFF. In DNA, the CDR3 is TGTGCCAGCAGTCCGAATAACGTCGAAAAACTGTTTTTT.

The gene calls are TRBV19 and TRBJ2-1, with TRBD2 identical over 10 bases. The germline V gene encodes CDR1 LNHDA and CDR2 SQIVND (reference sequence). V shed 6 bases, J shed 7 bases, and the junction held 3 bases outside the gene matches. The CDR3 is 13 amino acids. The chain's CDR3 is CASRLAGTNEQFF. CDR3 DNA sequence: TGTGCCAGTAGACTAGCGGGGACTAATGAGCAGTTCTTC.